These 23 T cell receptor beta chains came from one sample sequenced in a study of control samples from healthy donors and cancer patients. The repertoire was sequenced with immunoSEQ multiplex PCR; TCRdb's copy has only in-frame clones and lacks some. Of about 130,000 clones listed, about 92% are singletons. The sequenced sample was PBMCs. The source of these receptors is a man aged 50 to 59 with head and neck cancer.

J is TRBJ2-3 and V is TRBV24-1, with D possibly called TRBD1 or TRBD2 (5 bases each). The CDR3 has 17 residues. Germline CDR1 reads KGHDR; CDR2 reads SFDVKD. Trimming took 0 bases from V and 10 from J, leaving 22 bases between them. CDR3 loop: CATSDLSPGADLRAQYF. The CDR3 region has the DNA TGTGCCACCAGTGATTTGTCGCCCGGGGCAGATCTTCGAGCGCAGTATTTT.

The CDR3 DNA follows: TGTGCCAGCAGGTACCGCTCTGGAAACACCATATATTTT. Translating it yields CASRYRSGNTIYF. The gene calls are TRBV2 and TRBJ1-3; D call uncertain. The CDR3 has 13 amino acids. CDR1 and CDR2 (germline): SNHLY, FYNNEI. V was clipped by 6 bases and J by 0 bases, with 6 bases between them.

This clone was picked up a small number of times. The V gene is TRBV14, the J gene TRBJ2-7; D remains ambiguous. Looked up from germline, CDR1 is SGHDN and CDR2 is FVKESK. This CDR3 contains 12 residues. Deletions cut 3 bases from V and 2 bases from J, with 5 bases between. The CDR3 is CASSHVPYEQYF. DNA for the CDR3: TGTGCCAGCAGCCACGTACCCTACGAGCAGTACTTC.

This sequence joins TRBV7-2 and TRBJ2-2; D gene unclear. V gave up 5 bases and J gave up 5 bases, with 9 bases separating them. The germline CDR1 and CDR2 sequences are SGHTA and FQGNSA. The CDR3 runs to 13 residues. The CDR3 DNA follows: TGTGCCAGCAGCGGGGTGGGGACCGGGGAGCTGTTTTTT. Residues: CASSGVGTGELFF.

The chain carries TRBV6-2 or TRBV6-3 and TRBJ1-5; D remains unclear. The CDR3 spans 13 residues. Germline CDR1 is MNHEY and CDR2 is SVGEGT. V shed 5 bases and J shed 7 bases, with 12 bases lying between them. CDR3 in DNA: TGTGCCAGCAGTCTTCCTTCCGGGCAGCCCCAGCATTTT. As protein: CASSLPSGQPQHF.

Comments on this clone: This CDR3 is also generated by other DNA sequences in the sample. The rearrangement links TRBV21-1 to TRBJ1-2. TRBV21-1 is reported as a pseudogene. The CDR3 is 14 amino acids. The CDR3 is CASSKVSGNYGYTF. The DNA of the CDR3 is TGTGCCAGCAGCAAAGTCTCTGGGAACTATGGCTACACCTTC.

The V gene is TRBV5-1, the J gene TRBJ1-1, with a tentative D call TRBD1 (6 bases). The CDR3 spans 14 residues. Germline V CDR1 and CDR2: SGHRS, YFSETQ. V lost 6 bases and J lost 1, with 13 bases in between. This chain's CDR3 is CASKKQGWNTEAFF. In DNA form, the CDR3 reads TGCGCCAGCAAGAAACAGGGATGGAACACTGAAGCTTTCTTT. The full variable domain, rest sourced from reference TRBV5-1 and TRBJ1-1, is KAGVTQTPRYLIKTRGQQVTLSCSPISGHRSVSWYQQTPGQGLQFLFEYFSETQRNKGNFPGRFSGRQFSNSRSEMNVSTLELGDSALYLCASKKQGWNTEAFFGQGTRLTVV.

The CDR3 nucleotides read TGTGCCAGCAGCCCCGGGGTAGTTAACTATGGCTACACCTTC. Its protein product is CASSPGVVNYGYTF. The rearrangement links TRBV11-2 to TRBJ1-2; D is unclear. Trimming shortened V by 5 bases and J by 1 base, and 11 bases separated the two germline ends. This CDR3 contains 14 residues. Germline CDR1 and CDR2: SGHAT and FQNNGV.

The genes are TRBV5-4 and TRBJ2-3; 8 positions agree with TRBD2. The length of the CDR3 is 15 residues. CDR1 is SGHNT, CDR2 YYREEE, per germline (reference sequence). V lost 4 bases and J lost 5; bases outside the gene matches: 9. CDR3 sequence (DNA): TGTGCCAGCAGCCTCGGGGGGGCCGGTAGAGATACGCAGTATTTT. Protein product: CASSLGGAGRDTQYF.

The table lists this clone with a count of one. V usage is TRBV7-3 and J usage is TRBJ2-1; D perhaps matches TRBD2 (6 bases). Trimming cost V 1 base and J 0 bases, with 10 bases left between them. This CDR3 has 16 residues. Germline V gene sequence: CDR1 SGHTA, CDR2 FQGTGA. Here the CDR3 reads CASSLSGDSSYNEQFF. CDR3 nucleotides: TGTGCCAGCAGCTTAAGCGGGGATAGCTCCTACAATGAGCAGTTCTTC.

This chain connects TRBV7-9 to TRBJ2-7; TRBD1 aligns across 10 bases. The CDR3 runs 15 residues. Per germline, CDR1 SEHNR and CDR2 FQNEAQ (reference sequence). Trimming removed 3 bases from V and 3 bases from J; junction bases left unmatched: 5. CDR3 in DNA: TGTGCCAGCAGCTTTAGGGGACAGGGGAACTACGAGCAGTACTTC. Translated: CASSFRGQGNYEQYF.

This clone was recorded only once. In DNA form, the CDR3 reads TGTGCCAGCAGCAGGACAGCCTTTAACTATGGCTACACCTTC. Translation gives CASSRTAFNYGYTF. The chain uses TRBV6-5 and TRBJ1-2, with D perhaps matching TRBD1 (6 bases). V lost 6 bases and J lost 1, with 12 bases in between. The CDR3 is 14 residues long. Germline values: CDR1 MNHEY, CDR2 SVGAGI.

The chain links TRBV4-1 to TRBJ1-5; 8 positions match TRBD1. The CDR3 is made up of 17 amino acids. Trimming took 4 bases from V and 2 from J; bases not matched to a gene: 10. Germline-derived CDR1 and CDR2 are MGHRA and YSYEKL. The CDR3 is CASSRTGSSYGNQPQHF. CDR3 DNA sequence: TGCGCCAGCAGCCGGACAGGGAGCTCGTATGGCAATCAGCCCCAGCATTTT.

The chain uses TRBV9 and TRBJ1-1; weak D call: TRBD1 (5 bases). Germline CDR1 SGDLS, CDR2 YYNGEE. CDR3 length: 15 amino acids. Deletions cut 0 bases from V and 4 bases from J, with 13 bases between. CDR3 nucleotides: TGTGCCAGCAGCGTAGGAGACAGTAAGGGCACTGAAGCTTTCTTT. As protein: CASSVGDSKGTEAFF.

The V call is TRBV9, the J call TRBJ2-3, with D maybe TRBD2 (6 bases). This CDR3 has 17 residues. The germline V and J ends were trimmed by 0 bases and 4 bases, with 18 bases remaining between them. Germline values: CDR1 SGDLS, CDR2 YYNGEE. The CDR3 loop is CASSVGSGLPRADTQYF. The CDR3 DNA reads TGTGCCAGCAGCGTAGGGTCGGGACTCCCTAGGGCAGATACGCAGTATTTT.

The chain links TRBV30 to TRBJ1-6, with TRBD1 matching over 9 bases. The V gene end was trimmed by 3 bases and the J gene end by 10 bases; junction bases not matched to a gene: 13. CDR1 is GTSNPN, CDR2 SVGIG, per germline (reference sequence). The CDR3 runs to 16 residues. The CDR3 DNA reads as TGTGCCTGGAGGAAAGGCCCGGGACAGGGACTCTCACCCCTCCACTTT. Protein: CAWRKGPGQGLSPLHF.

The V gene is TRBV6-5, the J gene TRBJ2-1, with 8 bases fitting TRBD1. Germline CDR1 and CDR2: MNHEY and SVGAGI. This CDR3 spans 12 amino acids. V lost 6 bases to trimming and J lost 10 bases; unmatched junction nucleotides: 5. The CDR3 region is CASRKTGAEQFF. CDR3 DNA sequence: TGTGCCAGCAGAAAGACAGGGGCCGAGCAGTTCTTC.

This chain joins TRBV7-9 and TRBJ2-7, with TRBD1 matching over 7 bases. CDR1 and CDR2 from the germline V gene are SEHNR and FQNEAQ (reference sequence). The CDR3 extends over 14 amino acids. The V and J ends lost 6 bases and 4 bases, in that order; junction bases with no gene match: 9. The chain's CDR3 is CASRRQGGGYEQYF. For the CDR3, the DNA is TGTGCCAGCAGGCGACAGGGTGGCGGATACGAGCAGTACTTC.

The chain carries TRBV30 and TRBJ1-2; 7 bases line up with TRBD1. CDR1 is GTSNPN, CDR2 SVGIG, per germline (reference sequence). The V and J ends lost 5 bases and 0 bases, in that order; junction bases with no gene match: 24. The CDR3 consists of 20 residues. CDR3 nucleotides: TGTGCCTGGTACGGACCTACGACAGGGCGCCATAGGGCCACTAACTATGGCTACACCTTC. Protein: CAWYGPTTGRHRATNYGYTF.

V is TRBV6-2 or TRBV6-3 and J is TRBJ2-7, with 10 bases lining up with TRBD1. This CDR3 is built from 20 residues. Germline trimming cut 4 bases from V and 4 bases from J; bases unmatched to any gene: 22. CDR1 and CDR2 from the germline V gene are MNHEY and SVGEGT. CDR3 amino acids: CASSWRVKDRGQSSRYEQYF. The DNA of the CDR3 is TGTGCCAGCAGTTGGCGGGTAAAAGACAGGGGGCAATCGTCTAGGTACGAGCAGTACTTC.

The chain's CDR3 is CASSLKGRTETQYF. CDR3 DNA sequence: TGTGCCAGCAGCCTCAAGGGGCGAACAGAGACCCAGTACTTC. The V call is TRBV7-2, the J call TRBJ2-5; D is perhaps TRBD1 (5 bases). The V end was cut by 5 bases, the J end by 4 bases, with 14 bases between. Per the germline V gene, CDR1 is SGHTA and CDR2 is FQGNSA. The CDR3 covers 14 residues.

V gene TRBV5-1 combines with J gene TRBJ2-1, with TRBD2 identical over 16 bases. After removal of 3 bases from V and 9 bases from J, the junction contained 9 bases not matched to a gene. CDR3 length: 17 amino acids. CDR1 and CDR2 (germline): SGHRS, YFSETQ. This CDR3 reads CASSSGTSGGASVEQFF. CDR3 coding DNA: TGCGCCAGCAGCTCAGGGACTAGCGGGGGGGCCTCCGTTGAGCAGTTCTTC. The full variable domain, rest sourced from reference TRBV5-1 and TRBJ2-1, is KAGVTQTPRYLIKTRGQQVTLSCSPISGHRSVSWYQQTPGQGLQFLFEYFSETQRNKGNFPGRFSGRQFSNSRSEMNVSTLELGDSALYLCASSSGTSGGASVEQFFGPGTRLTVL.

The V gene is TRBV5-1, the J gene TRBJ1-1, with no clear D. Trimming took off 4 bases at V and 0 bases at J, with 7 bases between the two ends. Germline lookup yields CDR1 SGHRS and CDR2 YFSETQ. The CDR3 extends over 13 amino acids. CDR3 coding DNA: TGCGCCAGCAGCCCCGATATGAACACTGAAGCTTTCTTT. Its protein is CASSPDMNTEAFF.